Presented here are 30 T cell receptor beta chains from one specimen sequenced in a study of STAT5B mutations in CD4+ large granular lymphocyte leukemia. Method: immunoSEQ multiplex PCR; TCRdb's copy keeps in-frame clones and lacks some. The sample shows about 46,000 clones, about 86% of them seen only once. The sample was CD4+ T cells from blood buffy coats. The receptors stem from a human donor in good health.

V usage is TRBV2 and J usage is TRBJ2-3; weak D call: TRBD2 (5 bases). The ends were cut back, 8 bases at V and 2 bases at J, with 20 bases in the middle. Germline loops: CDR1 SNHLY, CDR2 FYNNEI. The CDR3 contains 16 residues. CDR3 amino acids: CASVRSGYQYTDTQYF. Here the CDR3 DNA reads TGTGCCAGCGTCCGGAGCGGATACCAATACACAGATACGCAGTATTTT.

The CDR3 here is CASSVEGGDNYGYTF. In DNA form, the CDR3 reads TGTGCCAGCAGCGTAGAGGGAGGGGATAACTATGGCTACACCTTC. The chain employs TRBV9 and TRBJ1-2; D is possibly TRBD1 (5 bases). Germline lookup yields CDR1 SGDLS and CDR2 YYNGEE. V was clipped by 0 bases and J by 1 base, with 10 bases between them. This CDR3 contains 15 residues.

The chain is built from TRBV15 and TRBJ2-3; TRBD2 agrees at 10 bases. With V trimmed by 3 bases and J by 4 bases, 7 bases remained unmatched. The germline V gene encodes CDR1 LNHNV and CDR2 YYDKDF (reference sequence). The CDR3 covers 16 residues. This CDR3 reads CATSSQSGRAADTQYF. Written as DNA, the CDR3 is TGTGCCACCAGCAGTCAAAGCGGGAGGGCTGCAGATACGCAGTATTTT.

The genes are TRBV19 and TRBJ2-7, with D uncertain. Trimming removed 3 bases at V and 4 bases at J, with 19 bases between. The germline V gene encodes CDR1 LNHDA and CDR2 SQIVND (reference sequence). This CDR3 is built from 16 residues. Here the CDR3 reads CASSILPGTNFYEQYF. DNA for the CDR3: TGTGCCAGTAGTATCCTACCGGGTACCAACTTTTACGAGCAGTACTTC.

This rearrangement joins TRBV5-4 to TRBJ2-2; no clear D gene. Trimming took 0 bases from V and 6 from J, leaving 6 bases between them. The V gene's germline CDR1 is SGHNT and CDR2 YYREEE (reference sequence). The CDR3 is 13 residues long. DNA of the CDR3: TGTGCCAGCAGCTTGGTTGGTTCCGGGGAGCTGTTTTTT. Its protein product is CASSLVGSGELFF.

The CDR3 loop reads CASSLEGGYYGYTF. The CDR3 coding sequence is TGCGCCAGCAGCTTGGAAGGGGGCTACTATGGCTACACCTTC. The chain has TRBV5-1 and TRBJ1-2; 7 nucleotides agree with TRBD1. The length of the CDR3 is 14 residues. Germline CDR1 and CDR2: SGHRS and YFSETQ. The junction had 2 bases not matched to a gene; V was cut back by 0 bases and J by 3 bases.

The rearrangement joins TRBV12-5 to TRBJ1-1, with D possibly TRBD1 on 6 matching bases. From germline, CDR1 is LGHNT and CDR2 FRNRAP. The CDR3 runs to 14 residues. Trimming took off 4 bases at V and 3 bases at J, with 12 bases between the two ends. The CDR3: CASGYTGLYTEAFF. The CDR3 region has the DNA TGTGCTAGTGGTTACACAGGGTTGTACACTGAAGCTTTCTTT.

This clone was observed a handful of times. The rearrangement links TRBV7-2 to TRBJ2-7, with D possibly being TRBD1 (6 bases). The CDR3 spans 15 residues. The ends were cut back, 1 base at V and 0 bases at J, with 10 bases in the middle. Germline CDR1 is SGHTA and CDR2 is FQGNSA. The CDR3 region is CASSLDPRGSYEQYF. Here the CDR3 DNA reads TGTGCCAGCAGCTTAGACCCCAGGGGCTCCTACGAGCAGTACTTC.

There are a few counts of this clone. The gene calls are TRBV6-1 and TRBJ1-1, with TRBD1 as a possible D gene (5 bases). Germline V gene data show CDR1 as MNHNS and CDR2 as SASEGT. This CDR3 has 14 residues. V shed 2 bases and J shed 1 base, with 8 bases lying between them. CDR3: CASSESDKNTEAFF. In DNA form, the CDR3 reads TGTGCCAGCAGTGAATCGGACAAGAACACTGAAGCTTTCTTT.

This clone has a handful of counts. This chain joins TRBV29-1 and TRBJ2-3; D uncertain. Germline-derived CDR1 and CDR2 are SQVTM and ANQGSEA. This CDR3 is built from 16 residues. V dropped 0 bases and J dropped 3 bases, with 16 bases sitting between them. The CDR3 sequence is CSVEDRVVTVTDTQYF. DNA of the CDR3: TGCAGCGTTGAAGATCGAGTAGTAACCGTTACAGATACGCAGTATTTT.

The chain combines TRBV28 with TRBJ2-7; possibly TRBD1 for D (5 bases). V lost 6 bases, J lost 3 bases, and 15 bases lay in between. The CDR3 length is 14 residues. CDR1 MDHEN and CDR2 SYDVKM come from the germline V gene. The chain's CDR3 is CASRTQGQGYEQYF. CDR3 nucleotide sequence: TGTGCCAGCAGGACCCAAGGGCAGGGCTACGAGCAGTACTTC.

The chain is built from TRBV6-5 and TRBJ2-7; possibly TRBD1 or TRBD2 for D (5 bases each). The germline V gene has CDR1 MNHEY and CDR2 SVGAGI. The CDR3 spans 14 residues. The V end was cut by 5 bases, the J end by 5 bases, with 16 bases between. This CDR3 reads CASSQVGVLNEQYF. CDR3 coding DNA: TGTGCCAGCAGTCAGGTGGGGGTCCTCAACGAGCAGTACTTC.

The chain carries TRBV5-1 and TRBJ2-3, with D maybe TRBD2 (6 bases). Germline assignment: CDR1 SGHRS and CDR2 YFSETQ. Trimming shortened V by 4 bases and J by 3 bases, and 21 bases separated the two germline ends. The CDR3 loop spans 17 amino acids. CDR3 sequence reads: CASSVLGSSGGTDTQYF. The CDR3 region has the DNA TGCGCCAGCAGCGTTTTGGGGAGTAGCGGTGGGACAGATACGCAGTATTTT.

CDR3 sequence (DNA): TGCGCCAGCAGAGCTCGGGAGGGCCGGGGCACAGATACGCAGTATTTT. Amino acids: CASRAREGRGTDTQYF. This chain links TRBV10-2 with TRBJ2-3, with TRBD2 identical over 8 bases. V lost 6 bases to trimming and J lost 1 base; unmatched junction nucleotides: 9. The CDR3 extends over 16 amino acids. Germline lookup yields CDR1 WSHSY and CDR2 SAAADI.

This chain uses TRBV19 with TRBJ1-5; a possible D gene is TRBD1 (5 bases). The CDR3 is 12 amino acids. Trimming left V 4 bases short and J 7 bases short, with 8 bases between. Germline V gene sequence: CDR1 LNHDA, CDR2 SQIVND (reference sequence). The CDR3 loop is CASSTGFQPQHF. In DNA form, the CDR3 reads TGTGCCAGTAGTACAGGGTTCCAGCCCCAGCATTTT.

This chain links TRBV7-6 with TRBJ1-4; no firm D call. Germline CDR1 and CDR2: SGHVS and FNYEAQ. Trimming shortened V by 4 bases and J by 8 bases, and 8 bases separated the two germline ends. The CDR3 is 12 residues long. CDR3 residues: CASSSENEKLFF. The CDR3 bases are TGTGCCAGCAGCTCCGAAAACGAAAAACTGTTTTTT.

The chain has TRBV19 and TRBJ2-7; 7 nucleotides line up with TRBD1. With V trimmed by 6 bases and J by 7 bases, 12 bases remained unmatched. The CDR3 sequence is 14 residues long. Per germline, CDR1 LNHDA and CDR2 SQIVND (reference sequence). The chain's CDR3 is CASRGQVVDGEQYF. The CDR3 bases are TGTGCCAGTAGAGGACAGGTAGTGGATGGGGAGCAGTACTTC. Filled out from reference TRBV19 and TRBJ2-7, the complete variable domain reads DGGITQSPKYLFRKEGQNVTLSCEQNLNHDAMYWYRQDPGQGLRLIYYSQIVNDFQKGDIAEGYSVSREKKESFPLTVTSAQKNPTAFYLCASRGQVVDGEQYFGPGTRLTVT.

The V call is TRBV18, the J call TRBJ1-3, with 7 nucleotides matching TRBD1. There are 15 residues in the CDR3. With 1 base clipped from V and 1 base from J, the junction kept 1 base outside the gene matches. CDR1 KGHSH and CDR2 LQKENI come from the germline V gene. Written as DNA, the CDR3 is TGTGCCAGCTCACCACAGGGGGCTTCTGGAAACACCATATATTTT. This encodes CASSPQGASGNTIYF.

The V gene is TRBV28, the J gene TRBJ2-7; TRBD1 matches at 9 bases. The trim removed 6 bases at V and 3 bases at J, leaving 9 bases unmatched. Germline V gene sequence: CDR1 MDHEN, CDR2 SYDVKM. This CDR3 has 15 amino acids. Here the CDR3 reads CASRTPGQGFYEQYF. The CDR3 region has the DNA TGTGCCAGCAGAACCCCGGGACAGGGTTTCTACGAGCAGTACTTC.

This chain joins TRBV6-1 and TRBJ2-3, with D possibly being TRBD2 (6 bases). This CDR3 comprises 16 residues. V was trimmed by 0 bases and J by 1 base, leaving 11 bases between them. Germline V gene data show CDR1 as MNHNS and CDR2 as SASEGT. The CDR3 reads CASSEARGWGTDTQYF. In DNA form, the CDR3 reads TGTGCCAGCAGTGAAGCGCGGGGTTGGGGCACAGATACGCAGTATTTT.

The chain has TRBV11-2 and TRBJ2-6, with 9 bases lining up with TRBD1. Germline-derived CDR1 and CDR2 are SGHAT and FQNNGV. The CDR3 totals 18 residues. V was pared by 5 bases and J by 0 bases, with 8 bases of the junction left unmatched. The CDR3 coding sequence is TGTGCCAGCAGCCCCCAAGGACAGGGGTACTCTGGGGCCAACGTCCTGACTTTC. Residues: CASSPQGQGYSGANVLTF.

V and J are TRBV11-2 and TRBJ2-1; TRBD2 matches 9 bases. This CDR3 comprises 16 residues. Germline-derived CDR1 and CDR2 are SGHAT and FQNNGV. Trimming at V came to 1 base and at J to 5 bases, leaving 6 bases not matched to a gene. The CDR3 DNA follows: TGTGCCAGCAGCTTAGGAGGTCAGCGGGGGGACAATGAGCAGTTCTTC. Protein product: CASSLGGQRGDNEQFF.

This clone was counted once. V usage is TRBV2 and J usage is TRBJ1-2; D is ambiguous. The CDR3 is 11 amino acids. V lost 3 bases and J 2 bases, leaving 1 base between the germline ends. Germline V gene data show CDR1 as SNHLY and CDR2 as FYNNEI. The CDR3, as DNA: TGTGCCAGCAGTGAGAACTATGGCTACACCTTC. Its translation: CASSENYGYTF.

This chain links TRBV15 with TRBJ1-1, with D hard to call. The germline gives CDR1 LNHNV, CDR2 YYDKDF (reference sequence). V lost 1 base to trimming and J lost 2 bases, with 8 bases between them. The CDR3 has 14 amino acids. This chain's CDR3 is CATSRGQSNTEAFF. The CDR3 DNA sequence: TGTGCCACCAGCAGAGGGCAAAGTAACACTGAAGCTTTCTTT.

V is TRBV2 and J is TRBJ2-7; 11 bases are a match to TRBD2. The CDR3 consists of 15 residues. V gave up 6 bases and J gave up 6 bases; unmatched junction bases: 10. Germline lookup yields CDR1 SNHLY and CDR2 FYNNEI. CDR3 DNA sequence: TGTGCCAGCAGCCCTGGACTAGCGGGCCGTGTCGAGCAGTACTTC. Its protein is CASSPGLAGRVEQYF.

This clone occurred once. This chain joins TRBV7-2 and TRBJ2-3; 7 bases align to TRBD2. CDR3 length equals 15 residues. With 5 bases clipped from V and 10 bases from J, the junction kept 15 bases outside the gene matches. CDR1 is SGHTA and CDR2 is FQGNSA in the germline V gene. The CDR3: CASSPRLGGGSSQYF. CDR3 coding DNA: TGTGCCAGCAGCCCGCGGTTGGGCGGGGGATCATCGCAGTATTTT.

The chain uses TRBV10-1 and TRBJ2-2; 7 bases agree with TRBD1. From germline, CDR1 is WNHNN and CDR2 SYGVQD (reference sequence). This CDR3 has 15 amino acids. With 3 bases clipped from V and 0 bases from J, the junction kept 1 base outside the gene matches. The CDR3 DNA sequence: TGCGCCAGCAGTGATCAGGGGGCGAACACCGGGGAGCTGTTTTTT. Its protein is CASSDQGANTGELFF.

The V call is TRBV7-9, the J call TRBJ2-3, with D perhaps TRBD1 (5 bases). This CDR3 is built from 16 residues. V was clipped by 4 bases and J by 0 bases, with 14 bases between them. Germline lookup yields CDR1 SEHNR and CDR2 FQNEAQ (reference sequence). In DNA form, the CDR3 reads TGTGCCAGCAGCTACCGGAACAGGATCAGCACAGATACGCAGTATTTT. This codes for CASSYRNRISTDTQYF.

V usage is TRBV2 and J usage is TRBJ2-5; D is tentatively TRBD1 or TRBD2 (5 bases each). Germline V gives CDR1 SNHLY, CDR2 FYNNEI. The CDR3 sequence is 15 residues long. V dropped 7 bases and J dropped 4 bases, with 19 bases sitting between them. CDR3 amino acids: CASTDRLPGGETQYF. The CDR3 DNA sequence: TGTGCCAGCACCGACAGACTACCAGGCGGAGAGACCCAGTACTTC.

The chain links TRBV7-3 to TRBJ1-6; D gene uncertain. Germline assignment: CDR1 SGHTA and CDR2 FQGTGA. The V gene lost 4 bases and the J gene lost 0 bases, with 25 bases spanning the gap. The CDR3 is 21 amino acids. CDR3 bases: TGTGCCAGCAGCTCGCTCCCGACTCGGATCCCAAACAGCTCCTATAATTCACCCCTCCACTTT. This translates into CASSSLPTRIPNSSYNSPLHF.